The present T cell receptor (beta chain) was sequenced within a study of blood T cell repertoires in COVID-19. Study information: COVID-19 samples from acute and convalescent phases originated in the United States, Italy and Spain. PBMCs, B-cell-depleted T cells, or T cells provided the cDNA or gDNA that made up the material.

The CDR3 contains 14 residues. The V end was cut by 5 bases, the J end by 6 bases, with 15 bases between. Per germline, CDR1 SGHTA and CDR2 FQGTGA. As originally analysed: Amplification with reference gene primers provided the estimates of nucleated cell counts. Sequencing was performed with immunoSEQ multiplex PCR; in TCRdb, only in-frame clones are kept and a portion is missing. From that table come the V and J calls and clone size; the DNA was used to work out D and trimming. Of over 200,000 clones in the sample, approximately 86% were seen once. This rearrangement joins TRBV7-3 to TRBJ2-3; D may be TRBD2 (5 bases). Sequenced sample: peripheral blood. This TCR derives from a woman in her thirties who had recovered from COVID-19. This CDR3 is CASSQPLSGDTQYF. In DNA, the CDR3 is TGTGCCAGCAGCCAGCCCCTTTCGGGGGATACGCAGTATTTT.